The sample holds many counts of the clone carrying this T cell receptor beta chain. Antigen: not known. The data were taken from a study of breast tumors, draining lymph nodes, adjacent tissues. There are 15 residues in the CDR3. Germline CDR1 MNHEY, CDR2 SVGEGT. Trimming took off 2 bases at V and 2 bases at J, with 7 bases between the two ends. The study, taken as a whole, reports: That most tumor T cells come from lymph nodes remained unproven.

TCRdb recomputed calls from the multiplex PCR reads with MiXCR, one row per CDR3 protein. The sample has more than 85,000 distinct CDR3 sequences, about 20% seen once. Axillary draining lymph nodes of breast cancer patients supplied the node samples. The specimen was axillary lymph node tissue. V and J are TRBV6-2 or TRBV6-3 and TRBJ2-6; the D gene could be TRBD1 or TRBD2 (5 bases each). This receptor was obtained from a female donor with breast cancer. Some clones in this sample may be carry-over from other donors' samples. This CDR3 reads CASSYGGTGANVLTF. The CDR3 nucleotides are TGTGCCAGCAGTTACGGGGGTACTGGGGCCAACGTCCTGACTTTC.